The rows below give T cell receptor beta chains drawn from one sample of a study of cytotoxic CD8 clonotypes in ibrutinib-treated CLL. Generated by immunoSEQ multiplex PCR, the TCRdb table keeps only in-frame clones and is missing some. Among 150,000 or so clones listed, around 80% were seen once. The input for sequencing was PBMCs, taken after 36 months of ibrutinib treatment. These receptors all stem from a human donor with chronic lymphocytic leukemia. Both conserved end residues are part of each CDR3. A D gene is named only where the DNA matches it firmly. Clone size is given for some rows only: seen once, a few or many times, or a class if the clone is expanded.

D: -; J: TRBJ2-5; V: TRBV18; size: -; CDR3: CASSPQGTQYF; DNA: TGTGCCAGCTCACCACAGGGGACCCAGTACTTC
D: -; J: TRBJ1-5; V: TRBV6-1; size: -; CDR3: CASSETGRQPQHF; DNA: TGTGCCAGCAGTGAAACAGGGCGGCAGCCCCAGCATTTT
D: -; J: TRBJ1-2; V: TRBV12-5; size: -; CDR3: CASGLLGINGYTF; DNA: TGTGCTAGTGGTTTGTTAGGGATTAATGGCTACACCTTC
D: -; J: TRBJ2-3; V: TRBV6-1; size: -; CDR3: CASSDMVGPTDTQYF; DNA: TGTGCCAGCAGTGACATGGTGGGACCCACAGATACGCAGTATTTT
D: TRBD2; J: TRBJ2-7; V: TRBV2; size: once; CDR3: CASSTSGLPSEQYF; DNA: TGTGCCAGCAGTACTAGCGGCTTGCCTTCCGAGCAGTACTTC
D: -; J: TRBJ2-1; V: TRBV5-1; size: -; CDR3: CASSPSTGRIYNEQFF; DNA: TGCGCCAGCAGCCCTTCAACGGGACGGATATACAATGAGCAGTTCTTC
D: TRBD2; J: TRBJ2-5; V: TRBV2; size: -; CDR3: CASGPGLGLGQETQYF; DNA: TGTGCCAGCGGGCCGGGACTAGGATTGGGTCAAGAGACCCAGTACTTC
D: -; J: TRBJ2-1; V: TRBV25-1; size: -; CDR3: CASSEIRGGRAGNEQFF; DNA: TGTGCCAGCAGTGAAATAAGGGGTGGCAGGGCGGGCAATGAGCAGTTCTTC
D: -; J: TRBJ1-2; V: TRBV10-3; size: -; CDR3: CATQDRPDNYGYTF; DNA: TGTGCCACTCAGGACAGACCCGATAACTATGGCTACACCTTC
D: -; J: TRBJ1-5; V: TRBV7-3; size: -; CDR3: CASSRLPTRSNQPQHF; DNA: TGTGCCAGCAGCAGGCTTCCGACAAGGAGCAATCAGCCCCAGCATTTT
D: -; J: TRBJ2-3; V: TRBV5-6; size: once; CDR3: CASTGPLPVGDTQYF; DNA: TGTGCCAGCACCGGCCCTTTACCCGTGGGAGATACGCAGTATTTT
D: -; J: TRBJ1-5; V: TRBV19; size: -; CDR3: CASNPWGQGIQPQHF; DNA: TGTGCCAGTAACCCCTGGGGGCAGGGGATTCAGCCCCAGCATTTT
D: -; J: TRBJ2-1; V: TRBV4-1; size: -; CDR3: CASSQGDRGFGNEQFF; DNA: TGCGCCAGCAGCCAAGGCGATAGGGGCTTCGGCAATGAGCAGTTCTTC
D: -; J: TRBJ1-2; V: TRBV6-5; size: once; CDR3: CASSWTVGSYGYTF; DNA: TGTGCCAGCAGCTGGACAGTTGGTTCCTATGGCTACACCTTC
D: -; J: TRBJ2-1; V: TRBV5-1; size: -; CDR3: CASSRDWNEQFF; DNA: TGCGCCAGCAGTCGGGACTGGAATGAGCAGTTCTTC
D: TRBD1; J: TRBJ1-6; V: TRBV4-2; size: -; CDR3: CASSQGLGSWTGNGKSYNSPLHF; DNA: TGTGCCAGCAGCCAAGGGTTGGGATCTTGGACAGGGAATGGAAAATCCTATAATTCACCCCTCCACTTT
D: -; J: TRBJ1-5; V: TRBV28; size: few; CDR3: CASSYRVQPQHF; DNA: TGTGCCAGCAGTTACAGGGTTCAGCCCCAGCATTTT
D: -; J: TRBJ2-1; V: TRBV29-1; size: -; CDR3: CSVSLLSRGNEQFF; DNA: TGCAGCGTCTCCCTGTTGAGTCGGGGCAATGAGCAGTTCTTC
D: -; J: TRBJ1-1; V: TRBV5-1; size: -; CDR3: CASSSAASTEAFF; DNA: TGCGCCAGCAGCTCGGCCGCAAGCACTGAAGCTTTCTTT
D: -; J: TRBJ2-4; V: TRBV18; size: -; CDR3: CASSPQTPGAKNIQYF; DNA: TGTGCCAGCTCACCACAGACCCCCGGGGCCAAAAACATTCAGTACTTC
D: -; J: TRBJ1-2; V: TRBV6-5; size: -; CDR3: CASRVTAFYGYTF; DNA: TGTGCCAGCAGGGTGACAGCGTTCTATGGCTACACCTTC
D: TRBD2; J: TRBJ2-3; V: TRBV27; size: -; CDR3: CASSGYLAGDTDTQYF; DNA: TGTGCCAGCAGTGGATACTTAGCGGGGGACACAGATACGCAGTATTTT
D: TRBD1; J: TRBJ1-2; V: TRBV28; size: -; CDR3: CASSSGNSGGYGYTF; DNA: TGTGCCAGCAGTTCTGGGAACTCAGGGGGCTATGGCTACACCTTC
D: TRBD2; J: TRBJ2-7; V: TRBV10-2; size: -; CDR3: CASSRREAYEQYF; DNA: TGCGCCAGCAGCCGGCGGGAGGCCTACGAGCAGTACTTC
D: -; J: TRBJ1-1; V: TRBV18; size: -; CDR3: CASSPGQMNTEAFF; DNA: TGTGCCAGCTCACCGGGACAAATGAACACTGAAGCTTTCTTT
D: TRBD1; J: TRBJ1-4; V: TRBV30; size: -; CDR3: CAWSRGTVNEKLFF; DNA: TGTGCCTGGAGTCGCGGGACAGTTAATGAAAAACTGTTTTTT
D: -; J: TRBJ1-2; V: TRBV5-5; size: -; CDR3: CASSSPTDNYGYTF; DNA: TGTGCCAGCAGCTCACCGACCGATAACTATGGCTACACCTTC
D: -; J: TRBJ2-1; V: TRBV11-3; size: -; CDR3: CASSYQGSTQFF; DNA: TGTGCCAGCAGCTATCAAGGATCTACTCAGTTCTTC
D: -; J: TRBJ2-1; V: TRBV27; size: -; CDR3: CASRTMGNEQFF; DNA: TGTGCCAGCAGAACGATGGGGAATGAGCAGTTCTTC
D: -; J: TRBJ1-2; V: TRBV6-1; size: -; CDR3: CASSETAELGYTF; DNA: TGTGCCAGCAGTGAAACGGCAGAGTTAGGCTACACCTTC
D: -; J: TRBJ2-3; V: TRBV5-1; size: -; CDR3: CASSDGPRADTQYF; DNA: TGCGCCAGCAGCGATGGGCCGAGGGCAGATACGCAGTATTTT
D: -; J: TRBJ2-3; V: TRBV19; size: -; CDR3: CASSLAGDTQYF; DNA: TGTGCCAGTAGTCTCGCGGGGGATACGCAGTATTTT
D: -; J: TRBJ2-7; V: TRBV10-2; size: -; CDR3: CASSEGLEQYF; DNA: TGCGCCAGCAGTGAGGGGCTCGAGCAGTACTTC
D: -; J: TRBJ2-1; V: TRBV7-9; size: -; CDR3: CATGAGYNEQFF; DNA: TGTGCCACAGGGGCGGGATACAATGAGCAGTTCTTC
D: -; J: TRBJ2-7; V: TRBV7-2; size: -; CDR3: CASSFLSASSYEQYF; DNA: TGTGCCAGCAGCTTCCTTTCAGCCTCCTCCTACGAGCAGTACTTC
D: -; J: TRBJ2-3; V: TRBV30; size: once; CDR3: CAWSVLRGGSDTQYF; DNA: TGTGCCTGGAGTGTACTCAGGGGGGGGTCAGATACGCAGTATTTT
D: -; J: TRBJ2-7; V: TRBV5-6; size: -; CDR3: CASSRGGVEEQYF; DNA: TGTGCCAGCAGCCGCGGCGGGGTGGAGGAGCAGTACTTC
D: -; J: TRBJ1-2; V: TRBV7-2; size: -; CDR3: CASSLGTANYGYTF; DNA: TGTGCCAGCAGCTTAGGGACAGCTAACTATGGCTACACCTTC
D: -; J: TRBJ2-5; V: TRBV5-4; size: -; CDR3: CASSLLGETQYF; DNA: TGTGCCAGCAGCTTGTTGGGGGAGACCCAGTACTTC
D: TRBD1; J: TRBJ1-3; V: TRBV5-4; size: once; CDR3: CASSYGQGYGNTIYF; DNA: TGTGCCAGCAGCTATGGACAGGGCTATGGAAACACCATATATTTT
D: -; J: TRBJ2-1; V: TRBV7-9; size: -; CDR3: CASSSIYNEQFF; DNA: TGTGCCAGCAGTTCCATCTACAATGAGCAGTTCTTC
D: -; J: TRBJ2-1; V: TRBV7-3; size: many; CDR3: CASSVNNRYYNEQFF; DNA: TGTGCCAGCAGCGTAAACAACCGCTACTACAATGAGCAGTTCTTC
D: TRBD1; J: TRBJ2-7; V: TRBV11-2; size: -; CDR3: CASSWTGARLYEQYF; DNA: TGTGCCAGCAGCTGGACAGGCGCCCGCCTTTACGAGCAGTACTTC
D: -; J: TRBJ1-4; V: TRBV28; size: -; CDR3: CASSLSVGVGEKLFF; DNA: TGTGCCAGCAGTTTATCGGTGGGGGTCGGTGAAAAACTGTTTTTT
D: -; J: TRBJ1-1; V: TRBV27; size: -; CDR3: CASSLLRDSEAFF; DNA: TGTGCCAGCAGTTTATTGAGAGACAGTGAAGCTTTCTTT
D: TRBD1; J: TRBJ2-7; V: TRBV27; size: once; CDR3: CASSPDRLGEQYF; DNA: TGTGCCAGCAGTCCGGACAGGCTGGGAGAGCAGTACTTC
D: -; J: TRBJ2-1; V: TRBV6-1; size: few; CDR3: CASAGAPLHNEQFF; DNA: TGTGCCAGCGCTGGGGCACCTTTACACAATGAGCAGTTCTTC
D: -; J: TRBJ2-7; V: TRBV28; size: -; CDR3: CAAGAASSYEQYF; DNA: TGTGCCGCGGGGGCAGCCTCCTCCTACGAGCAGTACTTC
D: TRBD2; J: TRBJ2-1; V: TRBV9; size: -; CDR3: CASSVLKGLAGTEKQFF; DNA: TGTGCCAGCAGCGTTTTGAAGGGACTAGCGGGCACGGAGAAACAGTTCTTC
D: TRBD1; J: TRBJ2-1; V: TRBV29-1; size: once; CDR3: CSVVGGQAGYNEQFF; DNA: TGCAGCGTTGTGGGGGGACAGGCCGGTTACAATGAGCAGTTCTTC